These 24 T cell receptor beta chains were sequenced from one sample in a study of T cells in Graves' hyperthyroidism and ophthalmopathy. Amplification targeted TCR beta CDR3 regions from RNA transcripts. A set of HTBI primers served as the primers for a first-round RT-PCR of the TCR CDR3. TCRdb reprocessed the multiplex PCR reads via MiXCR and lists one record per CDR3 protein. In the table there are about 570,000 distinct CDR3 sequences, under 60% of which are singletons. Sequenced input: peripheral blood or thyroid tissue (not recorded which). Receptor source: an adult woman with Graves' disease, either hyperthyroidism or ophthalmopathy (not recorded which).

In regard to this clonotype: The germline gene is not matched at one end of the junction; a read error may be the cause. This chain joins TRBV6-4 and TRBJ2-7, with no clear D. The germline CDR1 and CDR2 sequences are MRHNA and SNTAGT. This CDR3 comprises 13 residues. Here the CDR3 reads CASSGVSANEQYF. As DNA, the CDR3 is TGTGCCAGCAGTGGCGTCTCCGCCAACGAGCAATACTTC.

This chain joins TRBV7-9 and TRBJ2-5; D uncertain. The V gene lost 5 bases and the J gene lost 0 bases, with 13 bases spanning the gap. In germline, CDR1 is SEHNR, CDR2 FQNEAQ (reference sequence). The CDR3 consists of 15 residues. CDR3 sequence: CASSRRANYQETQYF. The CDR3 DNA is TGTGCCAGCAGCAGACGGGCCAACTACCAAGAGACCCAGTACTTC.

V usage is TRBV7-2 and J usage is TRBJ2-6; D gene uncertain. V was trimmed by 3 bases and J by 0 bases, leaving 9 bases between them. Germline loops: CDR1 SGHTA, CDR2 FQGNSA. CDR3 size: 16 residues. The CDR3, as DNA: TGTGCCAGCAGCTTCAGTGCGGTCTCTGGGGCCAACGTCCTGACTTTC. This gives the protein CASSFSAVSGANVLTF.

The chain uses TRBV4-1 and TRBJ2-7, with a weak D call TRBD1 (5 bases). The CDR3 spans 13 residues. Per germline, CDR1 MGHRA and CDR2 YSYEKL. V gave up 4 bases and J gave up 9 bases, with 16 bases separating them. The CDR3 spells CASSPKRQGAQYF. In nucleotides, the CDR3 is TGCGCCAGCAGCCCAAAGAGGCAAGGGGCGCAGTACTTC.

The chain has TRBV24-1 and TRBJ2-5; a weak D match, TRBD2 (5 bases). Between the trimmed V and J ends, which lost 9 bases and 2 bases, there was a span of 21 bases. This CDR3 contains 16 residues. Germline V CDR1 and CDR2: KGHDR, SFDVKD. CDR3 amino acids: CATGATSPRGQETQYF. DNA for the CDR3: TGTGCCACCGGTGCCACCAGCCCACGGGGACAAGAGACCCAGTACTTC.

V and J are TRBV2 and TRBJ2-7, with TRBD1 as a possible D gene (7 bases). V shed 6 bases and J shed 4 bases, with 34 bases lying between them. The CDR3 runs to 20 residues. Germline loops: CDR1 SNHLY, CDR2 FYNNEI. In DNA form, the CDR3 reads TGTGCCAGCAGAATTTCGTCTAGCGCCAGCAGGGAGACAGGGTTATACGAGCAGTACTTC. It codes for CASRISSSASRETGLYEQYF.

The chain carries TRBV7-6 and TRBJ1-3, with D perhaps TRBD1 (5 bases). Germline CDR1 SGHVS, CDR2 FNYEAQ. This CDR3 region has 17 residues. Trimming left V 4 bases short and J 4 bases short, with 20 bases between. The CDR3 DNA reads as TGTGCCAGCAGCTCGGGACTAGCGGGATCGGGAGGAAACACCATATATTTT. Its protein product is CASSSGLAGSGGNTIYF.

Concerning this clonotype itself: Mismatch with germline at one junction end may stem from a read error. The CDR3 DNA reads TGTGCCAGCAGTTTGGGGCACCAGAACACTGGAGCTTTCTTT. Its translation: CASSLGHQNTGAFF. V and J are TRBV28 and TRBJ1-1; the D gene is possibly TRBD1 (5 bases). Germline CDR1 and CDR2: MDHEN and SYDVKM. The CDR3 is 14 residues long.

The CDR3 is CASSLVDAPITDTQYF. The CDR3 region has the DNA TGTGCCAGCAGCTTAGTTGACGCACCAATCACAGATACGCAGTATTTT. The genes are TRBV7-2 and TRBJ2-3; D gene ambiguous. V lost 1 base, J lost 2 bases, and 13 bases lay in between. CDR3 length: 16 residues. Germline V CDR1 and CDR2: SGHTA, FQGNSA.

This clonotype was counted many times. The V and J genes are TRBV27 and TRBJ1-2; 10 nucleotides agree with TRBD1. Germline CDR1 reads MNHEY; CDR2 reads SMNVEV (reference sequence). The CDR3 sequence is 15 residues long. Trimming removed 2 bases from V and 4 bases from J; junction bases left unmatched: 4. CDR3 residues: CASSLAGQGIYGYTF. DNA for the CDR3: TGTGCCAGCAGTTTAGCGGGACAGGGGATCTATGGCTACACCTTC.

The chain employs TRBV7-8 and TRBJ1-5, with 10 bases identical to TRBD1. CDR1 is SGHVS, CDR2 FQNEAQ, per germline. The V gene end was trimmed by 5 bases and the J gene end by 4 bases; junction bases not matched to a gene: 11. This CDR3 is built from 17 residues. CDR3 nucleotides: TGTGCCAGCAGCGCGGGACAGGGGCGCGGCGAGAATCAGCCCCAGCATTTT. Translating it yields CASSAGQGRGENQPQHF.

Details on this clonotype: One junction end disagrees with the germline gene, perhaps due to a read error. This rearrangement joins TRBV9 to TRBJ2-7; D is uncertain. Germline loops: CDR1 SGDLS, CDR2 YYNGEE. The CDR3 loop spans 15 amino acids. CDR3 sequence (DNA): TGTGCCAGCGGCGTAGGTAGCTCCCTCTCCTACGAGCAGTACTTC. This sequence encodes CASGVGSSLSYEQYF.

The table lists this clonotype with many counts. The CDR3 sequence is CASRRGSQAAEAFF. In DNA form, the CDR3 reads TGTGCCAGCAGGCGGGGGTCGCAAGCAGCTGAAGCTTTCTTT. This chain joins TRBV4-2 and TRBJ1-1; D might be TRBD1 (5 bases). Germline CDR1 is LGHNA and CDR2 is YNFKEQ. The CDR3 has 14 residues. Deletions cut 6 bases from V and 6 bases from J, with 17 bases between.

The chain recombines TRBV10-3 with TRBJ1-2; possibly TRBD1 for D (6 bases). From germline, CDR1 is ENHRY and CDR2 SYGVKD. V was cut by 4 bases and J by 7 bases, with 25 bases left in between. The CDR3 has 17 amino acids. The CDR3 reads CAISAPAPAGDVFGYTF. The CDR3 DNA follows: TGTGCCATCAGTGCCCCGGCGCCGGCAGGGGATGTTTTTGGCTACACCTTC.

The rearrangement links TRBV24-1 to TRBJ1-1; unclear D gene. This CDR3 contains 15 residues. Trimming stripped 12 bases from V and 0 bases from J, with 19 bases between. Germline CDR1 is KGHDR and CDR2 is SFDVKD. The CDR3 loop reads CACFDEFLMNTEAFF. As DNA, the CDR3 is TGTGCCTGCTTTGACGAGTTTCTAATGAACACTGAAGCTTTCTTT.

In its sample, this clonotype was seen many times. This chain connects TRBV10-3 to TRBJ1-5; no firm D call. CDR1 and CDR2 from the germline V gene are ENHRY and SYGVKD. V lost 3 bases and J lost 5, with 11 bases in between. The length of the CDR3 is 14 residues. The CDR3 DNA follows: TGTGCCATCAGTGATTCGATGGATTATCAGCCCCAGCATTTT. Translation gives CAISDSMDYQPQHF.

The chain carries TRBV9 and TRBJ1-5; TRBD1 is a possible D gene (6 bases). Trimming removed 4 bases at V and 4 bases at J, with 15 bases between. The CDR3 covers 15 residues. Germline-derived CDR1 and CDR2 are SGDLS and YYNGEE. CDR3 loop: CASSLQGVGNQPQHF. CDR3 nucleotides: TGTGCCAGCAGCCTACAGGGAGTTGGGAATCAGCCCCAGCATTTT.

This clonotype was seen only once. The gene calls are TRBV12-3 or TRBV12-4 and TRBJ2-5; 10 nucleotides agree with TRBD1. This CDR3 region has 13 residues. V shed 5 bases and J 9 bases; nucleotides not matched to a gene: 6. The CDR3 sequence: CASSGTGDQPQYF. For the CDR3, the DNA is TGTGCCAGCAGTGGGACAGGGGACCAGCCCCAGTACTTC.

At least ten counts were recorded for this clonotype. The gene calls are TRBV4-1 and TRBJ1-1, with D perhaps TRBD1 (6 bases). The length of the CDR3 is 14 residues. Germline loops: CDR1 MGHRA, CDR2 YSYEKL. Trimming took 10 bases from V and 1 from J, leaving 16 bases between them. For the CDR3, the DNA is TGCGCCACCCGGACAGTGGGGAAGAACACTGAAGCTTTCTTT. This codes for CATRTVGKNTEAFF.

V and J are TRBV15 and TRBJ2-7; a weak D match, TRBD2 (6 bases). The CDR3 loop spans 15 amino acids. V dropped 4 bases and J dropped 3 bases, with 16 bases sitting between them. CDR1 and CDR2 (germline): LNHNV, YYDKDF (reference sequence). CDR3 sequence: CATSNLALGGYEQYF. Here the CDR3 DNA reads TGTGCCACCAGCAATCTAGCGTTGGGCGGCTACGAGCAGTACTTC.

The chain joins TRBV7-9 to TRBJ2-2; 11 positions agree with TRBD2. Germline V lookup: CDR1 SEHNR, CDR2 FQNEAQ (reference sequence). The V gene end was trimmed by 5 bases and the J gene end by 7 bases; junction bases not matched to a gene: 12. The CDR3 has 17 amino acids. CDR3 DNA sequence: TGTGCCAGCAGCACGTTAGCGGGAGGGCCGGGAGTCGGGGAGCTGTTTTTT. Its protein product is CASSTLAGGPGVGELFF.

The rearrangement joins TRBV2 to TRBJ2-3; D is unclear. Looked up from germline, CDR1 is SNHLY and CDR2 is FYNNEI. The V gene lost 5 bases and the J gene lost 6 bases, with 15 bases spanning the gap. The CDR3 length is 14 residues. The DNA for the CDR3 is TGTGCCAGCAGTCGCGCGGACCGGCAGGATACGCAGTATTTT. This encodes CASSRADRQDTQYF.

The genes are TRBV24-1 and TRBJ1-4; D is unclear. Germline V CDR1 and CDR2: KGHDR, SFDVKD. Deletions cut 3 bases from V and 7 bases from J, with 11 bases between. This CDR3 region has 14 residues. This CDR3 reads CATSDTGSGEKLFF. The CDR3 DNA follows: TGTGCCACCAGTGATACGGGATCTGGTGAAAAACTGTTTTTT.

At least ten counts were recorded for this clonotype. This chain links TRBV5-5 with TRBJ1-1; no clear D. The CDR3 extends over 14 amino acids. The germline gives CDR1 SGHKS, CDR2 YYEKEE (reference sequence). The V gene lost 4 bases and the J gene lost 6 bases, with 16 bases spanning the gap. CDR3 in amino acids: CASSQPNRRAEAFF. The DNA of the CDR3 is TGTGCCAGCAGCCAACCAAACCGAAGGGCTGAAGCTTTCTTT. Drawing the rest from reference TRBV5-5 and TRBJ1-1, the complete variable domain is DAGVTQSPTHLIKTRGQQVTLRCSPISGHKSVSWYQQVLGQGPQFIFQYYEKEERGRGNFPDRFSARQFPNYSSELNVNALLLGDSALYLCASSQPNRRAEAFFGQGTRLTVV.